Listed below are T cell receptor beta chains from one sample, sequenced in a study of blood T cell repertoires in COVID-19. The method was immunoSEQ multiplex PCR; TCRdb's version includes in-frame clones alone and lacks a portion of them. The profile shows about 30,000 clones, 80% to 90% of them singletons. The sample comprised peripheral blood. These receptors all stem from a man of 80 years or more with acute or convalescent COVID-19. CDR3s include the opening cysteine and the closing phenylalanine or tryptophan. Each record gives: J gene, D gene, clone size, V gene, CDR3 DNA, CDR3 protein. A D gene is named only where the DNA matches it firmly. Size is stated for part of the rows, as once, few or many counts, or as a class when the clone is expanded.

J: TRBJ1-6; D: NA; size: NA; V: TRBV4-1; DNA: TGCGCCAGCAGCCAAGAACAGAATTCACCCCTCCACTTT; CDR3: CASSQEQNSPLHF
J: TRBJ2-2; D: TRBD1; size: NA; V: TRBV2; DNA: TGTGCCAGCAGTGGTGGGGGACAGGGGGCTCTCGGGGAGCTGTTTTTT; CDR3: CASSGGGQGALGELFF
J: TRBJ2-4; D: TRBD2; size: NA; V: TRBV28; DNA: TGTGCCAGCAGTCTTTGGACTAGCGGGGGCGTGGACATTCAGTACTTC; CDR3: CASSLWTSGGVDIQYF
J: TRBJ2-2; D: TRBD1; size: NA; V: TRBV5-6; DNA: TGTGCCAGCAGCTTGCTCGGACAGGGGGCCGGGGAGCTGTTTTTT; CDR3: CASSLLGQGAGELFF
J: TRBJ1-1; D: TRBD1; size: NA; V: TRBV19; DNA: TGTGCCACCCTAGGACAGGGGTGGACTGAAGCTTTCTTT; CDR3: CATLGQGWTEAFF
J: TRBJ2-4; D: NA; size: once; V: TRBV23-1; DNA: TGCGCCAGCAGTCAATCTTGGGCAGTTAACAAAAACATTCAGTACTTC; CDR3: CASSQSWAVNKNIQYF
J: TRBJ1-2; D: TRBD1; size: NA; V: TRBV3-1/TRBV3-2; DNA: TGTGCCAGCAGCCAACTACAGGGGGGAGGCTACACCTTC; CDR3: CASSQLQGGGYTF
J: TRBJ2-1; D: TRBD2; size: NA; V: TRBV27; DNA: TGTGCCAGCAGGCCGGGACTAGCGGTTTCGGGTGAGCAGTTCTTC; CDR3: CASRPGLAVSGEQFF
J: TRBJ1-4; D: NA; size: NA; V: TRBV19; DNA: TGTGCCAGTAGTATAGTTGGCAGGGGTAATGAAAAACTGTTTTTT; CDR3: CASSIVGRGNEKLFF
J: TRBJ1-4; D: TRBD1; size: NA; V: TRBV7-3; DNA: TGTGCCAGCAGCTTTGGGGTGAACAGGGGGCGAAGAAAACTGTTTTTT; CDR3: CASSFGVNRGRRKLFF
J: TRBJ2-3; D: TRBD2; size: NA; V: TRBV5-5; DNA: TGTGCCAGCAGCGCTGCGGGGGGTACCGTTGGAGATACGCAGTATTTT; CDR3: CASSAAGGTVGDTQYF
J: TRBJ2-7; D: TRBD2; size: NA; V: TRBV5-1; DNA: TGCGCCAGCAGCTTTAGCGGGGGAATAAGCTACGAGCAGTACTTC; CDR3: CASSFSGGISYEQYF
J: TRBJ1-6; D: NA; size: NA; V: TRBV28; DNA: TGTGCCAGCAGTATCCAATTAGCTGCCAATTCACCCCTCCACTTT; CDR3: CASSIQLAANSPLHF
J: TRBJ1-2; D: TRBD1; size: NA; V: TRBV7-9; DNA: TGTGCCAGCAGTTCACAACAGGGGATCAATGGCTACACCTTC; CDR3: CASSSQQGINGYTF
J: TRBJ1-3; D: TRBD1; size: NA; V: TRBV9; DNA: TGTGCCAGCAGCGTAGGGACAGGGACTGGAAACACCATATATTTT; CDR3: CASSVGTGTGNTIYF
J: TRBJ2-3; D: TRBD2; size: NA; V: TRBV7-9; DNA: TGTGCCAGCAGCACTAGCGGGGGCCCAGATACGCAGTATTTT; CDR3: CASSTSGGPDTQYF
J: TRBJ2-7; D: NA; size: NA; V: TRBV18; DNA: TGTGCCAGCTCATCGCTGGGGGGTCGGAACGAGCAGTACTTC; CDR3: CASSSLGGRNEQYF
J: TRBJ2-7; D: TRBD2; size: NA; V: TRBV7-9; DNA: TGTGCCAGCAGCTTAAGCGGGGTGTCCGAGCAGTACTTC; CDR3: CASSLSGVSEQYF
J: TRBJ1-5; D: NA; size: once; V: TRBV23-1; DNA: TGCGCCAGCCTGAGGGGGAATCAGCCCCAGCATTTT; CDR3: CASLRGNQPQHF
J: TRBJ2-2; D: TRBD1; size: NA; V: TRBV3-1/TRBV3-2; DNA: TGTGCCAGCAGCCAAAGGACAGGGCACACCGGGGAGCTGTTTTTT; CDR3: CASSQRTGHTGELFF
J: TRBJ2-7; D: NA; size: NA; V: TRBV12-3/TRBV12-4; DNA: TGTGCCAGCAGTCCCCGACGGGCGGGGGAGCAGTACTTC; CDR3: CASSPRRAGEQYF
J: TRBJ1-6; D: TRBD1; size: few; V: TRBV5-4; DNA: TGTGCCAGCAGCAACACAGGGGAAAATTCACCCCTCCACTTT; CDR3: CASSNTGENSPLHF
J: TRBJ2-1; D: NA; size: NA; V: TRBV9; DNA: TGTGCCAGCAGCTCCGGACTTTCCTACAATGAGCAGTTCTTC; CDR3: CASSSGLSYNEQFF
J: TRBJ1-4; D: NA; size: NA; V: TRBV10-3; DNA: TGTGCCATCAGCCTCTCTAATGAAAAACTGTTTTTT; CDR3: CAISLSNEKLFF
J: TRBJ2-3; D: TRBD2; size: NA; V: TRBV7-2; DNA: TGTGCCAGCAGCCCCAGAATTGGACTAGACACAGATACGCAGTATTTT; CDR3: CASSPRIGLDTDTQYF
J: TRBJ1-2; D: TRBD1; size: few; V: TRBV2; DNA: TGTGCCAGCAGTCACAGGGGAGAGAACTATGGCTACACCTTC; CDR3: CASSHRGENYGYTF
J: TRBJ1-6; D: TRBD1; size: NA; V: TRBV6-5; DNA: TGTGCCAGCAGCCGAACAGGGGCCTGGGATTCACCCCTCCACTTT; CDR3: CASSRTGAWDSPLHF
J: TRBJ2-7; D: TRBD1; size: NA; V: TRBV5-1; DNA: TGCGCCAGCAGCTTGGTGGGACAGGTATCCTACGAGCAGTACTTC; CDR3: CASSLVGQVSYEQYF
J: TRBJ2-2; D: TRBD2; size: few; V: TRBV5-1; DNA: TGCGCCAGCAGCTTGGACGGGGGGACCGGGGAGCTGTTTTTT; CDR3: CASSLDGGTGELFF
J: TRBJ1-1; D: TRBD1; size: NA; V: TRBV18; DNA: TGTGCCAGCTCACCAGGGGTAGGGGGCGAAGCTTTCTTT; CDR3: CASSPGVGGEAFF
J: TRBJ1-4; D: NA; size: NA; V: TRBV2; DNA: TGTGCCAGCAGTGAAGGAGGGCTGAGGGGGAATGAAAAACTGTTTTTT; CDR3: CASSEGGLRGNEKLFF
J: TRBJ1-2; D: NA; size: NA; V: TRBV27; DNA: TGTGCCAGCAGTTTCTCTGCAGGGCCCTATGGCTACACCTTC; CDR3: CASSFSAGPYGYTF
J: TRBJ1-5; D: NA; size: NA; V: TRBV28; DNA: TGTGCCAGCAGTTTAGCAGGGTCCGGGCCCCAGCATTTT; CDR3: CASSLAGSGPQHF
J: TRBJ1-2; D: NA; size: NA; V: TRBV9; DNA: TGTGCCAGCAGCGGTAGTTCCAGACAGGCTAACTATGGCTACACCTTC; CDR3: CASSGSSRQANYGYTF
J: TRBJ2-7; D: TRBD1; size: NA; V: TRBV11-3; DNA: TGTGCCAGCAGCTTCCCCAGGGGGCTCTACGAGCAGTACTTC; CDR3: CASSFPRGLYEQYF
J: TRBJ1-2; D: TRBD1; size: NA; V: TRBV28; DNA: TGTGCCAGCAGTTACAGGGGCCCCAACTATGGCTACACCTTC; CDR3: CASSYRGPNYGYTF
J: TRBJ1-2; D: NA; size: NA; V: TRBV18; DNA: TGTGCCAGCTCAGAGACACCTCCTTATGGCTACACCTTC; CDR3: CASSETPPYGYTF
J: TRBJ1-3; D: TRBD1; size: NA; V: TRBV19; DNA: TGTGCCAGTAGTATGACAGGGGTCGGAAACACCATATATTTT; CDR3: CASSMTGVGNTIYF
J: TRBJ2-7; D: NA; size: NA; V: TRBV7-2; DNA: TGTGCCAGCAGCTGGTCGGGACTGGGGTCCTACGAGCAGTACTTC; CDR3: CASSWSGLGSYEQYF
J: TRBJ2-2; D: TRBD1; size: NA; V: TRBV5-1; DNA: TGCGCCAGCAGCCTGGGACAGGGGGCGATCGGGGAGCTGTTTTTT; CDR3: CASSLGQGAIGELFF
J: TRBJ1-3; D: NA; size: few; V: TRBV7-6; DNA: TGTGCCAGCAGCTCACAGGGATCCCCTTCTCTCTCTGGAAACACCATATATTTT; CDR3: CASSSQGSPSLSGNTIYF
J: TRBJ1-5; D: NA; size: NA; V: TRBV12-3/TRBV12-4; DNA: TGTGCCAGCAGTCCCTCGTATCAGCCCCAGCATTTT; CDR3: CASSPSYQPQHF